These 19 T cell receptor beta chains were sequenced from one sample in a study of spatial heterogeneity in lung cancer. Documented time point: blood at routine non-recurrence follow-up after resection. Via MiXCR, TCRdb re-called the 5' RACE reads, giving one row per CDR3 protein. Of just over 70,000 distinct CDR3 sequences in the sample, 7.5% to 10% are singletons; the top ten hold about 2%. The input for sequencing was PBMCs, taken at follow-up. The receptors shown here come from a female donor with early-stage non-small cell lung cancer.

This sequence joins TRBV7-6 and TRBJ2-6; D is unclear. V was cut by 2 bases and J by 5 bases, with 4 bases left in between. The CDR3 is 13 residues long. Germline loops: CDR1 SGHVS, CDR2 FNYEAQ. CDR3 residues: CASSLSRANVLTF. CDR3 DNA: TGTGCCAGCAGCTTATCTCGGGCCAACGTCCTGACTTTC.

The chain combines TRBV11-2 with TRBJ2-3, with D maybe TRBD2 (5 bases). From germline, CDR1 is SGHAT and CDR2 FQNNGV. Trimming shortened V by 2 bases and J by 8 bases, and 14 bases separated the two germline ends. The CDR3 is made up of 14 amino acids. CDR3 in DNA: TGTGCCAGCAGCTTAAGGCTTGCGGGTCCTACGCAGTATTTT. Translating it yields CASSLRLAGPTQYF.

This clonotype was seen many times. The chain carries TRBV10-1 and TRBJ2-2; no firm D call. Germline CDR1 WNHNN, CDR2 SYGVQD (reference sequence). CDR3 size: 13 residues. Trimming removed 9 bases from V and 5 bases from J, with 13 bases in between. The CDR3: CASAPGGTGELFF. The CDR3 bases are TGCGCCAGTGCGCCGGGTGGGACCGGGGAGCTGTTTTTT.

This chain connects TRBV14 to TRBJ2-5; D not certain. The CDR3 covers 15 residues. Looked up from germline, CDR1 is SGHDN and CDR2 is FVKESK. V shed 0 bases and J shed 1 base, with 9 bases lying between them. CDR3: CASSQEDEPQETQYF. CDR3 coding DNA: TGTGCCAGCAGCCAAGAGGACGAACCCCAAGAGACCCAGTACTTC.

At least ten counts were recorded for this clonotype. The V call is TRBV20-1, the J call TRBJ2-1, with D perhaps matching TRBD2 (6 bases). The CDR3 sequence is 15 residues long. V lost 8 bases, J lost 7 bases, and 24 bases lay in between. Germline lookup yields CDR1 DFQATT and CDR2 SNEGSKA (reference sequence). The CDR3 spells CSSASSGQVKNEQFF. CDR3 nucleotides: TGCAGTTCCGCTTCAAGCGGGCAGGTTAAGAATGAGCAGTTCTTC.

The chain links TRBV9 to TRBJ1-2; D unresolved. This CDR3 has 13 amino acids. The V end was cut by 0 bases, the J end by 2 bases, with 5 bases between. Looked up from germline, CDR1 is SGDLS and CDR2 is YYNGEE. The CDR3 DNA reads as TGTGCCAGCAGCGTAGACCGGAACTATGGCTACACCTTC. Its protein is CASSVDRNYGYTF.

The rearrangement uses TRBV7-3 and TRBJ2-1; perhaps TRBD2 as D (6 bases). Trimming cost V 1 base and J 9 bases, with 13 bases left between them. Germline V gene data show CDR1 as SGHTA and CDR2 as FQGTGA. The CDR3 extends over 14 amino acids. Here the CDR3 DNA reads TGTGCCAGCAGCTTAAGTAGGGAGGATAGTGAGCAGTTCTTC. Its protein product is CASSLSREDSEQFF.

In its sample, this clonotype was seen many times. The gene calls are TRBV11-2 and TRBJ2-2, with D perhaps matching TRBD2 (5 bases). CDR1 and CDR2 (germline): SGHAT, FQNNGV. Trimming removed 4 bases from V and 7 bases from J, with 10 bases in between. The CDR3 consists of 13 residues. For the CDR3, the DNA is TGTGCCAGCAGCTATCCGGGATACGGGGAGCTGTTTTTT. As protein: CASSYPGYGELFF.

This clonotype was observed many times. J is TRBJ2-5 and V is TRBV5-1; D gene uncertain. Trimming removed 2 bases at V and 5 bases at J, with 10 bases between. The CDR3 consists of 13 residues. The germline V gene encodes CDR1 SGHRS and CDR2 YFSETQ. In DNA, the CDR3 is TGCGCCAGCAGCTTAGACACCCAGGAGACCCAGTACTTC. This codes for CASSLDTQETQYF.

This clonotype was detected many times. The chain employs TRBV20-1 and TRBJ2-5; the D call may be TRBD1 or TRBD2 (5 bases each). V was pared by 3 bases and J by 5 bases, with 13 bases between. This CDR3 is 13 amino acids long. Germline lookup yields CDR1 DFQATT and CDR2 SNEGSKA (reference sequence). CDR3 region: CSASGRGWETQYF. CDR3 DNA: TGCAGTGCTAGTGGTCGGGGCTGGGAGACCCAGTACTTC.

This clonotype was counted many times. The rearrangement links TRBV6-1 to TRBJ2-3, with D unresolved. CDR1 MNHNS and CDR2 SASEGT come from the germline V gene. Trimming removed 3 bases from V and 5 bases from J, with 3 bases in between. The CDR3 extends over 11 amino acids. The CDR3 is CASSEVDTQYF. In DNA form, the CDR3 reads TGTGCCAGCAGTGAGGTAGATACGCAGTATTTT.

The chain links TRBV18 to TRBJ1-4; D perhaps matches TRBD1 (6 bases). Germline V gene sequence: CDR1 KGHSH, CDR2 LQKENI. CDR3 length: 14 residues. With 7 bases removed from V and 5 bases from J, the gap between germline ends came to 14 bases. The CDR3 region is CASYPGGANEKLFF. The DNA of the CDR3 is TGTGCCAGCTACCCGGGGGGCGCGAATGAAAAACTGTTTTTT.

A few counts support this clonotype. The chain recombines TRBV13 with TRBJ2-6, with a weak D call TRBD1 (6 bases). V gave up 6 bases and J gave up 4 bases, with 13 bases separating them. The CDR3 runs 15 residues. Germline V gene sequence: CDR1 PRHDT, CDR2 FYEKMQ (reference sequence). The CDR3 protein is CASRPRGSGANVLTF. The CDR3 coding sequence is TGTGCCAGCAGGCCCAGGGGATCCGGGGCCAACGTCCTGACTTTC.

V and J are TRBV6-6 and TRBJ1-5; possibly TRBD1 for D (6 bases). The ends were cut back, 4 bases at V and 0 bases at J, with 10 bases in the middle. CDR1 and CDR2 from the germline V gene are MNHNY and SVGAGI (reference sequence). The CDR3 covers 15 residues. Here the CDR3 reads CASSFGGLSNQPQHF. The DNA for the CDR3 is TGTGCCAGCAGTTTTGGGGGGCTTAGCAATCAGCCCCAGCATTTT.

This rearrangement joins TRBV2 to TRBJ2-5; no definite D call. CDR3 size: 12 residues. Germline-derived CDR1 and CDR2 are SNHLY and FYNNEI. Deletions cut 5 bases from V and 8 bases from J, with 12 bases between. The CDR3 sequence is CASSPRLSTQYF. For the CDR3, the DNA is TGTGCCAGCAGTCCCAGGTTGAGTACCCAGTACTTC.

The chain joins TRBV25-1 to TRBJ2-7, with D possibly being TRBD1 or TRBD2 (5 bases each). Germline CDR1 MGHDK, CDR2 SYGVNS. The CDR3 runs to 15 residues. V was clipped by 5 bases and J by 0 bases, with 14 bases between them. This CDR3 is CASSLVGAVSYEQYF. In DNA form, the CDR3 reads TGTGCCAGCAGTCTGGTCGGGGCAGTCTCCTACGAGCAGTACTTC.

This clonotype was seen ten or more times. The chain carries TRBV6-2 or TRBV6-3 and TRBJ2-7; TRBD1 matches at 10 bases. V shed 0 bases, J shed 3 bases, and the junction held 2 bases outside the gene matches. This CDR3 region has 15 residues. The germline CDR1 and CDR2 sequences are MNHEY and SVGEGT. The CDR3 coding sequence is TGTGCCAGCAGTTACTCGGGGACAGGGGTCTACGAGCAGTACTTC. Translating it yields CASSYSGTGVYEQYF.

This clonotype was counted at least ten times. This chain uses TRBV5-1 with TRBJ2-3; no reliable D call. V lost 4 bases, J lost 0 bases, and 12 bases lay in between. The CDR3 is made up of 15 amino acids. In germline, CDR1 is SGHRS, CDR2 YFSETQ. For the CDR3, the DNA is TGCGCCAGCAGCCCAAGGACCGATAGCACAGATACGCAGTATTTT. It codes for CASSPRTDSTDTQYF.

In its sample, this clonotype was seen many times. This chain links TRBV20-1 with TRBJ2-2; TRBD2 might be the D (6 bases). Germline lookup yields CDR1 DFQATT and CDR2 SNEGSKA (reference sequence). V was cut by 3 bases and J by 9 bases, with 17 bases left in between. The CDR3 is made up of 14 amino acids. This CDR3 reads CSARPPGSRRELFF. The CDR3 region has the DNA TGCAGTGCTAGGCCCCCCGGGAGCCGCAGGGAGCTGTTTTTT.